This TCR beta chain emerged from a study of immune evolution from preneoplasia to lung adenocarcinoma. Study observations and caveats: Top clone frequencies peaked in normal lung, apparently declining through invasive adenocarcinoma.

Libraries were prepared by immunoSEQ multiplex PCR; TCRdb keeps only in-frame clonotypes and omits some of them. In the table there are several thousand clones, just under 85% of which are singletons. For this clone: What it binds is unknown.

V was cut by 4 bases and J by 3 bases, with 10 bases left in between. CDR1 GTSNPN and CDR2 SVGIG come from the germline V gene (reference sequence). This CDR3 region has 13 residues. V gene TRBV30 combines with J gene TRBJ1-5, with TRBD1 as a possible D gene (5 bases). The TCR comes from a person aged 50-75 years with lung adenocarcinoma. Source material: FFPE invasive lung adenocarcinoma tissue. DNA of the CDR3: TGTGCCTGGAACCGGGACCTCAATCAGCCCCAGCATTTT. Its translation: CAWNRDLNQPQHF.